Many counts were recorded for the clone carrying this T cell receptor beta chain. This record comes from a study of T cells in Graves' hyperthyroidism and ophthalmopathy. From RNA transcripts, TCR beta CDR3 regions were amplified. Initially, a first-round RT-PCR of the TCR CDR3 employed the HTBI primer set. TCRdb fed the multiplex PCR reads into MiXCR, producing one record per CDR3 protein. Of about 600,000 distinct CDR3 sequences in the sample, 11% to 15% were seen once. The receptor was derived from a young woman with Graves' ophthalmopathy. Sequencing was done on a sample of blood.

The CDR3 DNA reads TGTGCTAGTGGCCTAAGCCACAATGAGCAGTTCTTC. Amino acid sequence: CASGLSHNEQFF. The genes are TRBV12-5 and TRBJ2-1; D is ambiguous. V shed 6 bases and J shed 5 bases, with 8 bases lying between them. This CDR3 comprises 12 residues. Germline CDR1 reads LGHNT; CDR2 reads FRNRAP.